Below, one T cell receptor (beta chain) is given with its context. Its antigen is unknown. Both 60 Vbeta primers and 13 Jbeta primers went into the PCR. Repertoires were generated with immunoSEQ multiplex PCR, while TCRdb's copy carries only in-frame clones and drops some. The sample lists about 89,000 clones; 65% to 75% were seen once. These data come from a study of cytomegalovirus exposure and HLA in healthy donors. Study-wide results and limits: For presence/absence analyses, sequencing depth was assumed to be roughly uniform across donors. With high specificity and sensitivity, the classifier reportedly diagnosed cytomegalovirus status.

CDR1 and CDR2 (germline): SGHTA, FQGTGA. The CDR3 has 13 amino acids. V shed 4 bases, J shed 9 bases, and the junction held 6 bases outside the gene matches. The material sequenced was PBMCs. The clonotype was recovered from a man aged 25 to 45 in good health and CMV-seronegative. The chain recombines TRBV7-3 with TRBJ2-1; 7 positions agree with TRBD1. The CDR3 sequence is CASSYQQGFEQFF. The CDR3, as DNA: TGTGCCAGCAGCTATCAACAGGGGTTTGAGCAGTTCTTC.